The count of the clone carrying this TCR beta chain is one. Its antigen is as yet unknown. These data are taken from a study of cytomegalovirus exposure and HLA in healthy donors. The wider study: The early release's HLA-typed donors yielded some 85 million unique TCRs. Falling in the Caucasian-associated ancestry cluster were roughly 86% of approximately 400 genotyped donors.

There are 14 residues in the CDR3. Germline V gene lookup returns CDR1 MDHEN and CDR2 SYDVKM. Trimming took 6 bases from V and 2 from J, leaving 14 bases between them. Overall study results and limits: TCR association rates varied by HLA locus in a later analysis, with DRB1 highest and HLA-C lowest.

The primer mix had 60 Vbeta and 13 Jbeta primers. Method: immunoSEQ multiplex PCR; TCRdb's copy keeps in-frame clones and lacks some. The profile shows roughly 70,000 clones, 85% to 90% of them singletons. The sequence derives from a woman in her thirties in good health and CMV-seropositive. Material: PBMCs. The J gene is TRBJ2-7, the V gene TRBV28, with D possibly being TRBD1 (7 bases). CDR3 protein: CASSGGTAPYEQYF. Written as DNA, the CDR3 is TGTGCCAGCAGCGGAGGGACAGCACCCTACGAGCAGTACTTC.